The clone carrying this TCR beta chain was detected a few times. The target antigen is unknown. This specimen comes from a study of cytomegalovirus exposure and HLA in healthy donors. As for the study in general: Within the Caucasian-associated ancestry cluster were about 81% of the approximately 370 genotyped donors. Overall study results and limits: It was about 150 TCR beta chains that were listed as cytomegalovirus-associated.

The V gene's germline CDR1 is MNHNY and CDR2 SVGAGI (reference sequence). The CDR3 length is 12 residues. The germline V and J ends were trimmed by 2 bases and 9 bases, with 8 bases remaining between them. The study ran its PCR with 60 Vbeta and 13 Jbeta primers. Data came from immunoSEQ multiplex PCR; TCRdb stores just in-frame clones and leaves some out. Of about 140,000 clones listed, 77% are singletons. The sample comprised PBMCs. This sequence was found in a woman aged 50 to 60 in good health and CMV-seronegative. The chain links TRBV6-6 to TRBJ2-1; no reliable D call. The CDR3: CASSYPVGEQFF. The DNA for the CDR3 is TGTGCCAGCAGTTACCCGGTCGGTGAGCAGTTCTTC.